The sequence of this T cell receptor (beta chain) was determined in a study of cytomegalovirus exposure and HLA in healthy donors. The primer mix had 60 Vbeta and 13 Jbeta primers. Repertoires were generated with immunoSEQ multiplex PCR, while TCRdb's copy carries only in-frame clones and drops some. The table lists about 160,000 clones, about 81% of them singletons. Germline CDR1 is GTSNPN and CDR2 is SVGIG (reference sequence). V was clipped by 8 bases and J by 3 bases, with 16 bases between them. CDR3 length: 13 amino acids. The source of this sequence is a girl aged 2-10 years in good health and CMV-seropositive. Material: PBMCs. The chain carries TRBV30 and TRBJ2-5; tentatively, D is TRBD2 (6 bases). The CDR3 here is CASLAHTKETQYF. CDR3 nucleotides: TGTGCCAGCCTAGCGCATACCAAAGAGACCCAGTACTTC.